This T cell receptor beta chain was captured in a study of blood T cell repertoires in COVID-19 (TCRdb year 2020). Regarding the complete study: The collaborator samples originated in the United States, Italy and Spain and spanned the acute and convalescent phases of COVID-19. The material from the prospective study consisted of cDNA or gDNA derived from T cells, B-cell-depleted T cells, or PBMCs. Deeply sampled blood TCRbeta repertoires from subjects exposed to, actively infected with, or recovered from COVID-19 were included in the dataset. A freely available public database, intended as a resource for researchers studying the immune response to SARS-CoV-2, is where the repertoires were released. The samples were drawn from two sources: the first 160 participants of the ongoing ImmuneRACE study, and 1,254 subjects contributed by 6 global collaborators. A de-identified subject ID, COVID-19 status, age in years and sex were almost always included in the sample metadata. Where available, HLA class I and class II types were taken from metadata supplied by the sample provider and were not determined by assay-based typing.

As encoded in the germline V gene, CDR1 is KGHDR while CDR2 is SFDVKD. The CDR3 runs 14 residues from the cysteine to the phenylalanine. Of the read, only the CDR3 DNA is kept; its 42 bases are in frame from base 1. V lost 4 bases and J lost 8 bases, and the count of bases not matched to a germline gene is 4. TCRbeta CDR3 regions were amplified from genomic DNA using the immunoSEQ Assay, a bias-controlled multiplex PCR. As for the authors' bioinformatics: The number of nucleated cells in each sample was estimated from the amplification of reference gene primers within the assay. To quantify the absolute abundance of each unique TCRbeta CDR3 rearrangement, sequence reads were collapsed and filtered. For each sample, productive Simpson clonality was calculated as the square root of Simpson's diversity index across productive rearrangements. TCRdb provides this immuneACCESS table in a form limited to in-frame rearrangements. Some clones are lacking; in checked studies, under half of them reflect an unresolved V gene, and why the rest are absent is not known. The DNA gave D and trimming, while V, J and clone size come from that table. This sample is represented by around 180,000 clones; 88% of them were singletons. The ten largest clones add up to roughly 25% of the sample.

The collaborating institutions used their own protocols to collect whole blood in K2EDTA tubes. For TCRbeta analysis, collaborators shipped samples in one of three forms: frozen whole blood, isolated PBMCs, or DNA extracted from either of those sample types. Points on this clone: Its antigen specificity is not known. Base qualities are not provided; no much larger clone lies one nucleotide away.

What the work shows at the level of the full study, not this receptor alone: The quantity of clinical and demographic metadata differed by source and by participant and was supplied without curation.

What was sequenced was peripheral blood. The V gene is TRBV24-1 and the J gene is TRBJ2-2; 9 bases in between match TRBD1. This TCR came from a man aged 60-69 years with acute or convalescent COVID-19. The DNA reads as follows: TGTGCCACCAGTGACGGGACAGGGATGGGGGAGCTGTTTTTT. Its amino acids are CATSDGTGMGELFF.